This TCR beta chain was captured in a study of T cell clones after liver transplantation. About the study: Immunosuppression withdrawal was tried within 2 years after liver transplantation in this trial. A pre-transplant mixed lymphocyte reaction with TCRbeta sequencing defined graft-donor-reactive clones followed in post-transplant blood. Three of eight recipients were HCV-positive; others had non-autoimmune, non-viral indications.

Using immunoSEQ multiplex PCR, the repertoire was profiled, and TCRdb retains in-frame clones only, with some absent. The sample lists about 75,000 clones, around 84% occurring once. In its sample, this clone is medium-sized. With 6 bases removed from V and 3 bases from J, the gap between germline ends came to 15 bases. The V gene's germline CDR1 is SGHTA and CDR2 FQGNSA. The CDR3 is 15 residues long. The TCR comes from a human patient who received a liver transplant. The graft donor may have given rise to some T cells. Specimen: CD4+ T cells from blood, collected less than 50 months after liver transplant. The chain links TRBV7-2 to TRBJ1-5; tentatively, D is TRBD1 (6 bases). CDR3 in amino acids: CASSLLGGYNQPQHF. As DNA, the CDR3 is TGTGCCAGCAGTTTGCTAGGGGGTTACAATCAGCCCCAGCATTTT.